Listed here are 16 T cell receptor beta chains from one sample, sequenced in a study of cytomegalovirus exposure and HLA in healthy donors. PCR amplification relied on 60 Vbeta primers (plus 13 Jbeta primers). Profiling relied on immunoSEQ multiplex PCR, and the TCRdb table lists in-frame clones only, not all of them. This table holds 160,000 or so clones, 81% found once. The sequenced sample consisted of PBMCs. Receptor source: a woman aged 18 to 35 in good health and CMV-seropositive.

The genes are TRBV2 and TRBJ1-1; a possible D gene is TRBD1 (6 bases). The CDR3 spans 14 residues. Germline V gives CDR1 SNHLY, CDR2 FYNNEI. Trimming pared 5 bases from V and 4 bases from J, leaving 14 bases between. CDR3: CASSSRTVPTEAFF. The DNA for the CDR3 is TGTGCCAGCAGTTCTCGGACAGTACCCACTGAAGCTTTCTTT. Using reference TRBV2 and TRBJ1-1 for the parts outside the CDR3, the full variable domain is EPEVTQTPSHQVTQMGQEVILRCVPISNHLYFYWYRQILGQKVEFLVSFYNNEISEKSEIFDDQFSVERPDGSNFTLKIRSTKLEDSAMYFCASSSRTVPTEAFFGQGTRLTVV.

This clone has a single count. The CDR3 coding sequence is TGTGCCACCGCCGGTCGACATGAAAGGGAGACCCAGTACTTC. Its translation is CATAGRHERETQYF. The chain combines TRBV19 with TRBJ2-5, with D unresolved. Trimming left V 10 bases short and J 5 bases short, with 20 bases between. Germline CDR1 is LNHDA and CDR2 is SQIVND (reference sequence). The CDR3 length is 14 residues.

The chain is built from TRBV28 and TRBJ1-5, with 7 bases fitting TRBD1. The CDR3 is made up of 18 amino acids. Germline V gives CDR1 MDHEN, CDR2 SYDVKM. V lost 4 bases to trimming and J lost 3 bases; unmatched junction nucleotides: 15. The DNA for the CDR3 is TGTGCCAGCAGTTATATGGCGAAGACAGGGCATCTCAATCAGCCCCAGCATTTT. Translation: CASSYMAKTGHLNQPQHF.

This clone was seen a few times. V and J are TRBV19 and TRBJ1-4, with no clear D. The CDR3 spans 15 residues. The V gene's germline CDR1 is LNHDA and CDR2 SQIVND (reference sequence). V dropped 4 bases and J dropped 3 bases, with 12 bases sitting between them. The CDR3 spells CASSTYRSANEKLFF. The CDR3 DNA follows: TGTGCCAGTAGTACATATCGATCGGCTAATGAAAAACTGTTTTTT. Full variable domain (rest looked up from reference TRBV19 and TRBJ1-4): DGGITQSPKYLFRKEGQNVTLSCEQNLNHDAMYWYRQDPGQGLRLIYYSQIVNDFQKGDIAEGYSVSREKKESFPLTVTSAQKNPTAFYLCASSTYRSANEKLFFGSGTQLSVL.

The rearrangement links TRBV6-5 to TRBJ2-7; 10 nucleotides align to TRBD1. V lost 0 bases, J lost 4 bases, and 6 bases stayed unmatched. The germline gives CDR1 MNHEY, CDR2 SVGAGI. This CDR3 has 16 residues. The chain's CDR3 is CASSYSGQGTSYEQYF. CDR3 nucleotides: TGTGCCAGCAGTTACTCGGGACAGGGGACCTCATACGAGCAGTACTTC.

This clone occurred once. J is TRBJ1-4 and V is TRBV4-3; D possibly corresponds to TRBD1 (6 bases). The CDR3 extends over 14 amino acids. Deletions cut 2 bases from V and 5 bases from J, with 9 bases between. The germline V gene encodes CDR1 LGHNA and CDR2 YSLEER. The CDR3 DNA sequence: TGCGCCAGCAGCCAAAACGGACAGAATGAAAAACTGTTTTTT. Amino acid sequence: CASSQNGQNEKLFF.

CDR3: CASSPSGLSSGNTIYF. The CDR3 bases are TGTGCCAGCAGTCCCTCGGGACTCAGCTCTGGAAACACCATATATTTT. The V and J genes are TRBV28 and TRBJ1-3; weak D call: TRBD1 (5 bases). V gave up 5 bases and J gave up 0 bases, with 14 bases separating them. Looked up from germline, CDR1 is MDHEN and CDR2 is SYDVKM. The CDR3 is made up of 16 amino acids.

Points on this clone: At one end, the junction sequence differs from germline, possibly due to a read error. The V gene is TRBV5-4, the J gene TRBJ2-7, with 11 bases that match TRBD2. The CDR3 loop spans 15 amino acids. The germline CDR1 and CDR2 sequences are SGHNT and YYREEE (reference sequence). The CDR3 DNA reads as TGTGCCAGCAGCTCGGGACTAGCGGAAGCCTACGGGCAGTACTTC. Its translation: CASSSGLAEAYGQYF.

This clone was counted a few times. The V gene is TRBV5-5, the J gene TRBJ1-2, with 9 bases aligning to TRBD1. CDR3 length: 15 residues. From germline, CDR1 is SGHKS and CDR2 YYEKEE (reference sequence). The V gene end was trimmed by 1 base and the J gene end by 2 bases; junction bases not matched to a gene: 3. CDR3 nucleotide sequence: TGTGCCAGCAGCTTGCGTGGACAGGGGAACTATGGCTACACCTTC. Encoded protein: CASSLRGQGNYGYTF.

This clone was seen more than once but under ten times. The chain has TRBV25-1 and TRBJ2-2; D perhaps matches TRBD1 (5 bases). V gave up 1 base and J gave up 3 bases, with 6 bases separating them. This CDR3 spans 14 amino acids. CDR1 is MGHDK, CDR2 SYGVNS, per germline. The CDR3 loop reads CASSESRDTGELFF. The CDR3 DNA follows: TGTGCCAGCAGTGAATCCAGGGACACCGGGGAGCTGTTTTTT.

DNA of the CDR3: TGCGCCAGCAGCCAAGATCTACAGGCCTTTTACACTGAAGCTTTCTTT. It translates to CASSQDLQAFYTEAFF. The V call is TRBV4-3, the J call TRBJ1-1, with D perhaps matching TRBD1 (5 bases). Germline CDR1 is LGHNA and CDR2 is YSLEER. The ends were cut back, 0 bases at V and 3 bases at J, with 14 bases in the middle. This CDR3 is 16 amino acids long.

As DNA, the CDR3 is TGTGCCAGCAGCGCCACGGGCACAGATACGCAGTATTTT. Translated, it gives CASSATGTDTQYF. The V and J genes are TRBV7-3 and TRBJ2-3, with D hard to call. This CDR3 contains 13 residues. Germline V gene sequence: CDR1 SGHTA, CDR2 FQGTGA. V lost 5 bases and J lost 1, with 7 bases in between.

The rearrangement links TRBV15 to TRBJ1-6; 8 bases fit TRBD1. CDR3 length: 15 residues. Germline V CDR1 and CDR2: LNHNV, YYDKDF (reference sequence). The trim removed 1 base at V and 10 bases at J, leaving 6 bases unmatched. The CDR3 region is CATSRAQGAGSPLHF. The CDR3 nucleotides are TGTGCCACCAGCAGAGCCCAGGGGGCCGGGTCACCCCTCCACTTT.

The table lists this clone with a count of one. The chain links TRBV2 to TRBJ2-1, with 11 bases aligning to TRBD2. The CDR3 contains 15 residues. The V gene's germline CDR1 is SNHLY and CDR2 FYNNEI. V was pared by 6 bases and J by 2 bases, with 3 bases of the junction left unmatched. The DNA for the CDR3 is TGTGCCAGCAGCCCGACTAGCGGGGCCTACAATGAGCAGTTCTTC. Protein sequence: CASSPTSGAYNEQFF.

This rearrangement joins TRBV4-2 to TRBJ2-3; D might be TRBD2 (7 bases). The CDR3 has 16 residues. Germline V gene lookup returns CDR1 LGHNA and CDR2 YNFKEQ. Trimming stripped 0 bases from V and 4 bases from J, with 14 bases between. CDR3 nucleotide sequence: TGTGCCAGCAGCCAAGAGCGGGGGCCGGGGGCAGATACGCAGTATTTT. It encodes CASSQERGPGADTQYF.

The chain uses TRBV6-5 and TRBJ2-7; D not resolved. V was pared by 5 bases and J by 0 bases, with 5 bases between. Per the germline V gene, CDR1 is MNHEY and CDR2 is SVGAGI. This CDR3 is built from 12 residues. CDR3: CASSGPSYEQYF. As DNA, the CDR3 is TGTGCCAGCAGTGGGCCCTCCTACGAGCAGTACTTC.